The entry below gives a single T cell receptor (beta chain) sequence along with its context. The data stem from a study of T-cell memory formation after mild COVID-19. TCR alpha and TCR beta cDNA libraries carrying sample barcodes and UMIs were produced by 5'RACE using constant-segment primers. TCRdb re-derived calls from the 5' RACE reads in MiXCR, one entry per CDR3 protein. Found here are about 190,000 distinct CDR3 sequences, around 17% of them singletons; the top ten hold approximately 2.4%. The germline V and J ends were trimmed by 5 bases and 1 base, with 10 bases remaining between them. CDR1 and CDR2 (germline): KGHDR, SFDVKD. This CDR3 comprises 14 residues.

The receptor was derived from an adult woman who had mild COVID-19 (a few samples of this study predate the infection). Cell type and time point are not known. The sample comprised PBMCs or a T cell subset sorted from them (not recorded which). This chain links TRBV24-1 with TRBJ1-1, with D possibly being TRBD1 (5 bases). CDR3 bases: TGTGCCACCAGTGCAGGGAGTAGGAACACTGAAGCTTTCTTT. Amino acids: CATSAGSRNTEAFF.